The 9 T cell receptor beta chains given below trace back to one sample, sequenced in a study of blood T cells in healthy people across ages. A second PCR, run for about 6 to 11 cycles, used a sample-barcoded 5' primer plus a J-beta primer mix. In TCRdb, the 5' RACE reads were re-called with MiXCR into one record per CDR3 protein. The sample has roughly 1,800,000 distinct CDR3 sequences; less than 50% are singletons. Sequenced material: blood. These receptors originate from a woman in her thirties or forties in good health.

CDR3: CASSQEIEGAGGQDTQYF. The CDR3 nucleotides are TGCGCCAGCAGCCAAGAGATAGAAGGAGCGGGGGGTCAAGATACGCAGTATTTT. V is TRBV4-3 and J is TRBJ2-3, with 9 bases that match TRBD2. The junction had 12 bases not matched to a gene; V was cut back by 0 bases and J by 5 bases. Per germline, CDR1 LGHNA and CDR2 YSLEER. CDR3 length: 18 amino acids.

V gene TRBV6-1 combines with J gene TRBJ1-5; no reliable D call. This CDR3 comprises 11 residues. In germline, CDR1 is MNHNS, CDR2 SASEGT. Trimming took off 8 bases at V and 9 bases at J, with 11 bases between the two ends. This CDR3 is CASGELTPQHF. CDR3 DNA: TGTGCCAGCGGGGAGCTAACGCCCCAGCATTTT.

The genes are TRBV4-2 and TRBJ2-2, with D tentatively TRBD2 (7 bases). The CDR3 totals 17 residues. Between the trimmed V and J ends, which lost 4 bases and 0 bases, there was a span of 15 bases. Germline CDR1 reads LGHNA; CDR2 reads YNFKEQ. CDR3 loop: CASSLKGGGSNTGELFF. CDR3 coding DNA: TGTGCCAGCAGCCTAAAGGGGGGAGGGTCGAACACCGGGGAGCTGTTTTTT.

CDR3 sequence (DNA): TGCAGTGCCCAGCTTCAAGGCAGTCTGACCGAGCAGTACTTC. It is translated as CSAQLQGSLTEQYF. The chain links TRBV20-1 to TRBJ2-7; no reliable D call. The CDR3 is made up of 14 amino acids. The ends were cut back, 6 bases at V and 6 bases at J, with 21 bases in the middle. Looked up from germline, CDR1 is DFQATT and CDR2 is SNEGSKA (reference sequence).

This clonotype was seen only a few times. This chain joins TRBV11-2 and TRBJ2-1, with D possibly called TRBD1 or TRBD2 (6 bases each). The J call may be incorrect, as the DNA end agrees better with TRBJ2-7. This CDR3 region has 15 residues. Germline lookup yields CDR1 SGHAT and CDR2 FQNNGV. The CDR3 region is CASSRGFPGAYEQYF. As DNA, the CDR3 is TGTGCCAGCAGCCGGGGGTTTCCGGGGGCTTACGAGCAGTACTTC.

This clonotype has ten or more counts. The rearrangement joins TRBV20-1 to TRBJ2-5, with D maybe TRBD2 (7 bases). Germline V gives CDR1 DFQATT, CDR2 SNEGSKA (reference sequence). This CDR3 comprises 16 residues. V was cut by 3 bases and J by 2 bases, with 19 bases left in between. The CDR3 DNA reads as TGCAGTGCTAGTTTGGGGAGGGGGGGACCTCAAGAGACCCAGTACTTC. This encodes CSASLGRGGPQETQYF.

The gene calls are TRBV14 and TRBJ2-3; 8 nucleotides align to TRBD2. After removal of 0 bases from V and 5 bases from J, the junction contained 10 bases not matched to a gene. The CDR3 consists of 17 residues. Germline CDR1 is SGHDN and CDR2 is FVKESK. The CDR3, as DNA: TGTGCCAGCAGCCAAGATTGGAGGCGGGGGGCTGAAGATACGCAGTATTTT. This gives the protein CASSQDWRRGAEDTQYF.

The chain recombines TRBV2 with TRBJ2-5; D perhaps matches TRBD2 (6 bases). Deletions cut 6 bases from V and 2 bases from J, with 10 bases between. The CDR3 extends over 13 amino acids. Germline V CDR1 and CDR2: SNHLY, FYNNEI. CDR3 coding DNA: TGTGCCAGCAGGATGACTAGGCAAGAGACCCAGTACTTC. Its protein is CASRMTRQETQYF.

The chain is built from TRBV6-2 or TRBV6-3 and TRBJ2-3, with TRBD1 matching over 8 bases. The CDR3 covers 14 residues. With 4 bases clipped from V and 10 bases from J, the junction kept 10 bases outside the gene matches. Germline CDR1 is MNHEY and CDR2 is SVGEGT. The CDR3 DNA follows: TGTGCCAGCAGTTCTCCCGGGACAGGATATGCGCAGTATTTT. This translates into CASSSPGTGYAQYF.